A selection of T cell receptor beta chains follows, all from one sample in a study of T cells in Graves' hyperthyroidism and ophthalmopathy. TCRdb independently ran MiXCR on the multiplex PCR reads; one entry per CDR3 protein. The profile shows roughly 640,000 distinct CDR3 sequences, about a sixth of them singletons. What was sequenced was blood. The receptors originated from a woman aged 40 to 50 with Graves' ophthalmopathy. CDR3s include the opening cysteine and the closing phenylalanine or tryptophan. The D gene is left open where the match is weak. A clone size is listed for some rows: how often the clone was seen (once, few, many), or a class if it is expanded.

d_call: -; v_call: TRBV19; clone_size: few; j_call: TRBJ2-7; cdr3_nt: TGTGCCAGTAGTATCGGTCAGGAGTCGGACGAGCAGTACTTC; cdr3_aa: CASSIGQESDEQYF
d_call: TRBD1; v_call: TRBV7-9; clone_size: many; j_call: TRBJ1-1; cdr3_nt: TGTGCCAGCAGCTCCCGGACAGGGAGGAACACTGAAGCTTTCTTT; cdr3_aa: CASSSRTGRNTEAFF
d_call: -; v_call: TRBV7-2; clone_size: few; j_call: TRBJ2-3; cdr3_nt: TGTGCCAGCAGCCGGCCGGGAGCAACGCAGTATTTT; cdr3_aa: CASSRPGATQYF
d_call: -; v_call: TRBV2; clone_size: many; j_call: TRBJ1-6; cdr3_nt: TGTGCCAGCACCCCGAGGGGCGGTTATAATTCACCCCTCCACTTT; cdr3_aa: CASTPRGGYNSPLHF
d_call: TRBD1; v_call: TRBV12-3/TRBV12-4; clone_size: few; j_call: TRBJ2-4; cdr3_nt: TGTGCCAGCAGTCCCGGTTCAGGGGGACGAAACATTCAGTACTTC; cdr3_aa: CASSPGSGGRNIQYF
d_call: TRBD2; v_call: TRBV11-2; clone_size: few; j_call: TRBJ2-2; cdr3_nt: TGTGCCAGCAGGTCCCTACAAAGACTAGCGGGAGGCTCCGGGGAGCTGTTTTTT; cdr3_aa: CASRSLQRLAGGSGELFF
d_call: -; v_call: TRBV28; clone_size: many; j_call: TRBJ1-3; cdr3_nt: TGTGCCAGCAGTTCCCCTAACTCTGGAAACACCATATATTTT; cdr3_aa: CASSSPNSGNTIYF
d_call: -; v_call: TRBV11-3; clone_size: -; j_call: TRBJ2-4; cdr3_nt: TGTGCCAGCAGCTTAACGACCGGCCGGCTTCAGTACTTC; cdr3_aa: CASSLTTGRLQYF
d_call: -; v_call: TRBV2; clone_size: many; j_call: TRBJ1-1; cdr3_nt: TGTGCCAGCAGACCACGGACAGACCCTTTGAGCACTGAAGCTTTCTTT; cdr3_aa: CASRPRTDPLSTEAFF
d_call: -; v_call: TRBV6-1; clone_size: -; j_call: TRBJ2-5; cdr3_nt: TGTGCCAGCAGTGAACGAAAGACCCCCACGAAAACCCAGTACTTC; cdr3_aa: CASSERKTPTKTQYF
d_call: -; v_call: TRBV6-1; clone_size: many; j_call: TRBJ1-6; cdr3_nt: TGTGCCAGCGTCCCCCAAGAGGGACTGGCTAATTCACCCCTCCACTTT; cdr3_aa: CASVPQEGLANSPLHF
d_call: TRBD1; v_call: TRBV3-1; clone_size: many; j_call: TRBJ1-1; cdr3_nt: TGTGCCAGCCGATTGGGACAGTCGAACACTGAAGCTTTCTTT; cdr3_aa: CASRLGQSNTEAFF
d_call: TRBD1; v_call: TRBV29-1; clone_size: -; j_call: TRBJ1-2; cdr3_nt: TGCAGCCTGGGGACAGGGCCCTATGGCTACACCTTC; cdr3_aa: CSLGTGPYGYTF
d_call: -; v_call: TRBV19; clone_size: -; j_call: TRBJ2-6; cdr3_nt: TGTGCCAGTAGAGCTGGGGCCAACGTCCTGACTTTC; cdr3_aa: CASRAGANVLTF
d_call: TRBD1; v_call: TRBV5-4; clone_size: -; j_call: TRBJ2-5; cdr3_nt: TGTGCCAGCAGCGAACAGGGGGAAAAGACCCAGTACTTC; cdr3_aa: CASSEQGEKTQYF
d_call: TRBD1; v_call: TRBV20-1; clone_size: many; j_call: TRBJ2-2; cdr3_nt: TGCAGTGCCAACGGACAGGGAAACACCGGGGAGCTGTTTTTT; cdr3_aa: CSANGQGNTGELFF